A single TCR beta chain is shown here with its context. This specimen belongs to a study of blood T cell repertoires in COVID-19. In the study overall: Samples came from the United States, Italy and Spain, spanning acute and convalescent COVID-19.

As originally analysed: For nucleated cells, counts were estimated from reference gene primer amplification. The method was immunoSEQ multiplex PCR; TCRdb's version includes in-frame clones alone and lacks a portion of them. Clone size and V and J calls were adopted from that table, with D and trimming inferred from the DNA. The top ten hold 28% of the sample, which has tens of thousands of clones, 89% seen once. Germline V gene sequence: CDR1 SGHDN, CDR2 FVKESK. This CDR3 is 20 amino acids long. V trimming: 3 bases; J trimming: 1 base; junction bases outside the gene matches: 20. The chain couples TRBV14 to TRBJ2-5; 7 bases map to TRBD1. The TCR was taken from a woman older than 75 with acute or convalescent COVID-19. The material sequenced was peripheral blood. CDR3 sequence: CASSHSPLDKGGCRQETQYF. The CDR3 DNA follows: TGTGCCAGCAGCCATAGTCCTTTAGATAAAGGGGGCTGCCGCCAAGAGACCCAGTACTTC. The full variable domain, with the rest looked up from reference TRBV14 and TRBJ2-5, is EAGVTQFPSHSVIEKGQTVTLRCDPISGHDNLYWYRRVMGKEIKFLLHFVKESKQDESGMPNNRFLAERTGGTYSTLKVQPAELEDSGVYFCASSHSPLDKGGCRQETQYFGPGTRLLVL.